This T cell receptor beta chain comes out of a study of long-term antiretroviral therapy in people with HIV. Samples were assayed with immunoSEQ v3.0 at survey level. Data came from immunoSEQ multiplex PCR; TCRdb stores just in-frame clones and leaves some out. The sample records roughly 19,000 clones, approximately 86% being singletons. This clone was counted once. In the United States, treatment was given to all participants with HIV. The V end was cut by 4 bases, the J end by 5 bases, with 23 bases between. The CDR3 consists of 17 residues. CDR1 and CDR2 (germline): SGHRS, YFSETQ. The chain links TRBV5-1 to TRBJ2-3; D not resolved. This receptor was obtained from a man in his forties with HIV. The specimen was unsorted PBMCs, collected 0.5 years after starting antiretroviral therapy. As DNA, the CDR3 is TGCGCCAGCAGCGAAACGCGTCCATCCCCCGAACGAGATACGCAGTATTTT. Translated: CASSETRPSPERDTQYF.